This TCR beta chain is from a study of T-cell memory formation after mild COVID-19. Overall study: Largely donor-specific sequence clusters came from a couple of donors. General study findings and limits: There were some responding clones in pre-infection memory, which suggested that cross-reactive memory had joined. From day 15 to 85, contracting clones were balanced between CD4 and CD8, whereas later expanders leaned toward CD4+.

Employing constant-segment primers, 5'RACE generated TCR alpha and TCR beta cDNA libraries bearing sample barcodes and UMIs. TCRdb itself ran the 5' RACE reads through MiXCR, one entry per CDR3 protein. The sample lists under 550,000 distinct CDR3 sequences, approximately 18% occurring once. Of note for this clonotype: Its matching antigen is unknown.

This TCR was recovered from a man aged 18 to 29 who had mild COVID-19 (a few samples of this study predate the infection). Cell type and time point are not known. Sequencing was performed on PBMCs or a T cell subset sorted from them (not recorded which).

CDR3 amino acids: CASSLGSSREQYF. For the CDR3, the DNA is TGTGCCAGCAGCTTAGGTTCCTCGCGCGAGCAGTACTTC. J is TRBJ2-7 and V is TRBV7-3; no definite D call. CDR1 is SGHTA and CDR2 is FQGTGA in the germline V gene. The V end lost 2 bases, the J end lost 6 bases, and 11 bases lay between the germline ends. This CDR3 contains 13 residues.